This T cell receptor beta chain was recovered during a study of blood T cell repertoires in COVID-19. As for the study in general: Sites across the United States, Italy and Spain contributed samples from acute and convalescent COVID-19. Sources were T cells, B-cell-depleted T cells, or PBMCs; the material itself was cDNA or gDNA.

The CDR3 covers 15 residues. CDR1 and CDR2 from the germline V gene are SEHNR and FQNEAQ (reference sequence). Trimming removed 5 bases at V and 0 bases at J, with 12 bases between. This clone was observed once. Authors' data handling: Reference gene primer amplification yielded estimated nucleated cell counts. Profiled with immunoSEQ multiplex PCR; TCRdb holds only in-frame clones, not every one. V, J and clone size are taken as reported in that table, and D and trimming were inferred from the DNA itself. The sample shows about 81,000 clones, 89% of them seen only once. This TCR was sampled from a woman aged 80 or older with active COVID-19. The chain recombines TRBV7-9 with TRBJ2-3; the D is unclear. The sample taken for sequencing was peripheral blood. Written as DNA, the CDR3 is TGTGCCAGCAGCATCGCCCTGGCTAGCACAGATACGCAGTATTTT. It codes for CASSIALASTDTQYF. Based on the CDR3 plus reference TRBV7-9 and TRBJ2-3, the full variable domain is DTGVSQNPRHKITKRGQNVTFRCDPISEHNRLYWYRQTLGQGPEFLTYFQNEAQLEKSRLLSDRFSAERPKGSFSTLEIQRTEQGDSAMYLCASSIALASTDTQYFGPGTRLTVL.